This TCR beta chain was identified in a study of blood T cell repertoires in COVID-19. Only in-frame clones appear in the TCRdb table, and some are missing; sequencing was by immunoSEQ multiplex PCR. The table includes about 56,000 clones, less than 90% detected once. Regarding this clone: The junction departs from the called germline gene at one end, perhaps through a read error.

CDR1 and CDR2 from the germline V gene are LGHNT and FRNRAP. The CDR3 sequence is 13 residues long. This receptor was taken from an elderly woman with acute or convalescent COVID-19. The V gene is TRBV12-5, the J gene TRBJ2-2, with 10 bases fitting TRBD1. The sequencing sample was made of peripheral blood. The CDR3 loop is CASGLVGTGALFF. The CDR3 DNA sequence: TGTGCTAGTGGTTTGGTAGGGACAGGGGCGCTGTTTTTT.